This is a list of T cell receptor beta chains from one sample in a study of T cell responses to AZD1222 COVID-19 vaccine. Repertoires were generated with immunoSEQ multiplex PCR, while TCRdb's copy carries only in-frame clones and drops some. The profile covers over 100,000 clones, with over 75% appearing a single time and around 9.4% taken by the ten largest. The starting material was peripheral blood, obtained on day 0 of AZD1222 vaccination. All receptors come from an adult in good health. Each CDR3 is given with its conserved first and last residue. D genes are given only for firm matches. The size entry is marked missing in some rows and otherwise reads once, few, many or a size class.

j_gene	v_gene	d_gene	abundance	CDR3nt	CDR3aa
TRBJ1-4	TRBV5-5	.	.	TGTGCCAGCAGCTTGGCGGGCCGGGGGAATGAAAAACTGTTTTTT	CASSLAGRGNEKLFF
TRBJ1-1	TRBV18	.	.	TGTGCCAGCTCATCTTTAGTGATGAACACTGAAGCTTTCTTT	CASSSLVMNTEAFF
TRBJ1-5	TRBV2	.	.	TGTGCCAGCAGTCCTGCAGGGCAGCCCCAGCATTTT	CASSPAGQPQHF
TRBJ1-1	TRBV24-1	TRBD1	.	TGTGCCACCAGACAGGGGGCGCTGAACACTGAAGCTTTCTTT	CATRQGALNTEAFF
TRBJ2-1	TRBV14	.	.	TGTGCCAGCAGCCAAGATAACCAGGGCGGGAATGAGCAGTTCTTC	CASSQDNQGGNEQFF
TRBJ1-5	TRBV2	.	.	TGTGCCAGCAAGGGTTCGGGCAATCAGCCCCAGCATTTT	CASKGSGNQPQHF
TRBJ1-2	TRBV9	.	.	TGTGCCAGCAGAGCAATGACGGGAAGCTATGGCTACACCTTC	CASRAMTGSYGYTF
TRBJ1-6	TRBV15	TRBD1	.	TGTGCCACCAGCAGAGATATTCAGGGGGCATCACCCCTCCACTTT	CATSRDIQGASPLHF
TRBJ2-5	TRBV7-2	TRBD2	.	TGTGCCAGCAGCTCGCGGGGGGGTATTGGGGAGACCCAGTACTTC	CASSSRGGIGETQYF
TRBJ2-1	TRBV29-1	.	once	TGCAGCGTTGGTTCAGGCTCCTACAATGAGCAGTTCTTC	CSVGSGSYNEQFF
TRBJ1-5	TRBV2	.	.	TGTGCCAGCAGACGGACAGACAATAGCAATCAGCCCCAGCATTTT	CASRRTDNSNQPQHF
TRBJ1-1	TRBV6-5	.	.	TGTGCCAGCAGTCACCAAAAGAACACTGAAGCTTTCTTT	CASSHQKNTEAFF